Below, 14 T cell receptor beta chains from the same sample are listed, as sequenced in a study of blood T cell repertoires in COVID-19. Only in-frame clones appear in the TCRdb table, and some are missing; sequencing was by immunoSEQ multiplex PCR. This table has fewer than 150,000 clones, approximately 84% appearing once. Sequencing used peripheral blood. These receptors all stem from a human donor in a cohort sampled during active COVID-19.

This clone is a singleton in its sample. CDR3 loop: CASSFYRGDMETQYF. CDR3 sequence (DNA): TGTGCCAGCAGCTTTTACAGGGGTGACATGGAGACCCAGTACTTC. The chain carries TRBV7-9 and TRBJ2-5; 7 bases line up with TRBD1. V shed 3 bases, J shed 5 bases, and the junction held 9 bases outside the gene matches. The CDR3 covers 15 residues. CDR1 SEHNR and CDR2 FQNEAQ come from the germline V gene (reference sequence).

The CDR3 is CASSLHYEQYF. The CDR3 DNA sequence: TGCGCCAGCAGCTTACACTACGAGCAGTACTTC. The chain recombines TRBV5-1 with TRBJ2-7; D not resolved. The V end lost 2 bases, the J end lost 3 bases, and 3 bases lay between the germline ends. This CDR3 is built from 11 residues. The germline gives CDR1 SGHRS, CDR2 YFSETQ.

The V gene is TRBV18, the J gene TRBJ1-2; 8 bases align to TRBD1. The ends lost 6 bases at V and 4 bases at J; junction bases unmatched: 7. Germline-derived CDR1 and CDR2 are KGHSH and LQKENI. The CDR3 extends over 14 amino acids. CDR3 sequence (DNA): TGTGCCAGCTCGCTTCAGGGGGCTACCTATGGCTACACCTTC. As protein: CASSLQGATYGYTF.

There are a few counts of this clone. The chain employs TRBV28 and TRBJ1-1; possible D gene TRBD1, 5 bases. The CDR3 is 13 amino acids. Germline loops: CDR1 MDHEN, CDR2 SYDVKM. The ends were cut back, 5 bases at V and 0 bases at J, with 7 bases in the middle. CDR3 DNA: TGTGCCAGCAGTCGACAGCTGAACACTGAAGCTTTCTTT. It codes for CASSRQLNTEAFF.

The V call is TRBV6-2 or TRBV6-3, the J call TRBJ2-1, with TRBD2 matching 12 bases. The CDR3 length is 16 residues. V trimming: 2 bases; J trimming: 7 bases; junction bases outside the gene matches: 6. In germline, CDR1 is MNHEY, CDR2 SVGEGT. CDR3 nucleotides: TGTGCCAGCAGTTACCCTCTAGCGGGGGGGTCGAATGAGCAGTTCTTC. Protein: CASSYPLAGGSNEQFF.

This CDR3 reads CASSLRTGQLALHF. CDR3 coding DNA: TGTGCCAGCAGCTTGCGGACAGGGCAGTTGGCCCTCCACTTT. The gene calls are TRBV5-4 and TRBJ1-6; 8 bases fit TRBD1. In germline, CDR1 is SGHNT, CDR2 YYREEE (reference sequence). The CDR3 totals 14 residues. The J segment lost 14 bases and the V segment lost 1 base, leaving 8 bases of the junction unmatched.

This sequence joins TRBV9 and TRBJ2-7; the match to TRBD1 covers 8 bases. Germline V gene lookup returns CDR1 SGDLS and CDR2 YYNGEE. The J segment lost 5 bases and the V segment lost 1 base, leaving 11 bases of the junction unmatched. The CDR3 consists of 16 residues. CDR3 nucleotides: TGTGCCAGCAGCGTACGGGGTGGGACAGGTTCCAACGAGCAGTACTTC. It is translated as CASSVRGGTGSNEQYF.

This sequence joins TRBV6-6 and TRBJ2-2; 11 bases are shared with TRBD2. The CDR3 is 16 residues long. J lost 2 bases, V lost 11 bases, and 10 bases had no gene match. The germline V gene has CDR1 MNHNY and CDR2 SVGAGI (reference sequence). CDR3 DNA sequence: TGTGCCGTTACCCGGGGACTAGCGGCCAACACCGGGGAGCTGTTTTTT. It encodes CAVTRGLAANTGELFF.

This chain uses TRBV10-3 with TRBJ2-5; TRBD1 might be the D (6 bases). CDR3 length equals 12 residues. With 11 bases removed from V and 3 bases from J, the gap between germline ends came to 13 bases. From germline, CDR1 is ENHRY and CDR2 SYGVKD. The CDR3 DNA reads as TGTGCCGTCTCCAGGGGAGAAGAGACCCAGTACTTC. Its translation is CAVSRGEETQYF.

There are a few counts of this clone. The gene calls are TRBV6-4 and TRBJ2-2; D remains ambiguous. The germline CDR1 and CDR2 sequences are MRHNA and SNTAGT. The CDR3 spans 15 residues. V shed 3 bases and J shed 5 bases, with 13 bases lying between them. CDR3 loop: CASSEHEMTTGELFF. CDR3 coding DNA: TGTGCCAGCAGTGAACACGAGATGACTACCGGGGAGCTGTTTTTT.

CDR3 region: CASSLSRGLAGPHEQYF. For the CDR3, the DNA is TGTGCCAGCAGTTTATCAAGGGGACTAGCGGGTCCCCACGAGCAGTACTTC. The chain recombines TRBV27 with TRBJ2-7; TRBD2 matches at 12 bases. V was pared by 0 bases and J by 5 bases, with 8 bases of the junction left unmatched. Germline V CDR1 and CDR2: MNHEY, SMNVEV (reference sequence). The CDR3 contains 17 residues.

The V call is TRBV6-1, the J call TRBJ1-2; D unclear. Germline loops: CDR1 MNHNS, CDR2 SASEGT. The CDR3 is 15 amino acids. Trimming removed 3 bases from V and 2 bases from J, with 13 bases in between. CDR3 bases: TGTGCCAGCAGTGACCCCGGGGAGGCAAACTATGGCTACACCTTC. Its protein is CASSDPGEANYGYTF.

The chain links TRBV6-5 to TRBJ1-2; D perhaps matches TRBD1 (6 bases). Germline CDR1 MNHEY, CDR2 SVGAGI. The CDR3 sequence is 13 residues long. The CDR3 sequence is CASGGAPNYGYTF. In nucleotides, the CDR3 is TGTGCGTCGGGGGGGGCTCCTAACTATGGCTACACCTTC.

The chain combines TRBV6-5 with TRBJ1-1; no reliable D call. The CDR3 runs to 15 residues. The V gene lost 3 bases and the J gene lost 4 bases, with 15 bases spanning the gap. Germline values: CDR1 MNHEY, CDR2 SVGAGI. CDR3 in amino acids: CASSYLSQRATEAFF. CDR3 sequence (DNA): TGTGCCAGCAGTTATCTTAGTCAGAGGGCCACTGAAGCTTTCTTT.